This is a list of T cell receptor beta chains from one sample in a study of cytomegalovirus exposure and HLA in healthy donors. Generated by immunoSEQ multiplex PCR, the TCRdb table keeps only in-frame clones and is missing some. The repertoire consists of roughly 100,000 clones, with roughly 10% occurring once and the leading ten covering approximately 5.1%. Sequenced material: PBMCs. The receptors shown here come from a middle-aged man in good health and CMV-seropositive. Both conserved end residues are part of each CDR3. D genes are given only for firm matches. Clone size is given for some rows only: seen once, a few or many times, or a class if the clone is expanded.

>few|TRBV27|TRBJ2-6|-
TGTGCCAGCAGTCTGACAGTATCTGGGGCCAACGTCCTGACTTTC
CASSLTVSGANVLTF
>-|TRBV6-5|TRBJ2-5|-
TGTGCCAGCAGTCCCGACAGTCTGGGGGAGACCCAGTACTTC
CASSPDSLGETQYF
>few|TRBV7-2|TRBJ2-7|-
TGTGCCAGCAGCTTATTGGCCGAGCAGTACTTC
CASSLLAEQYF
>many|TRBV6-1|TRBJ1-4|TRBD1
TGTGCCAGCAGTGAGGGACAGGGGTTTGAAAAACTGTTTTTT
CASSEGQGFEKLFF
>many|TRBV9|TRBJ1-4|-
TGTGCCAGCAGCCAGGACAGAGTCAATGAAAAACTGTTTTTT
CASSQDRVNEKLFF
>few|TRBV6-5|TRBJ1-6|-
TGTGCCAGCAGTTACTCGGGGGCGCAATATAATTCACCCCTCCACTTT
CASSYSGAQYNSPLHF
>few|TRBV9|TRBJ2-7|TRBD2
TGTGCCAGCAGCCCAGGGCTAGCGGGTTTCTCCTACGAGCAGTACTTC
CASSPGLAGFSYEQYF
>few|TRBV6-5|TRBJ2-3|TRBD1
TGTGCCAGCAGATTAGGGGGCCCCGGGACAGATACGCAGTATTTT
CASRLGGPGTDTQYF
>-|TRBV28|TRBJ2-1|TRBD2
TGTGCCAGCAGTTTCGGACTAGCGGGCTTCAATGAGCAGTTCTTC
CASSFGLAGFNEQFF
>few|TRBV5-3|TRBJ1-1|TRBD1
TGTGCCAGAAGCCCAATTCCGGGACAGATGAACACTGAAGCTTTCTTT
CARSPIPGQMNTEAFF
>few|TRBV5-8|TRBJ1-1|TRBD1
TGTGCCAGCAGCCATTACAACAGGGGTGAAGCTTTCTTT
CASSHYNRGEAFF
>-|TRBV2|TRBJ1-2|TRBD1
TGTGCCAGCACTCGACAGGGGGAGGTGGGTGGCTACACCTTC
CASTRQGEVGGYTF
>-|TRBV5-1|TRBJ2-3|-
TGCGCCAGCATCTGGGGGGGCGCGGGCACAGATACGCAGTATTTT
CASIWGGAGTDTQYF
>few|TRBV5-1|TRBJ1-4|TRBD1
TGCGCCAGCAGCCAGGGGACAGTTAATGAAAAACTGTTTTTT
CASSQGTVNEKLFF
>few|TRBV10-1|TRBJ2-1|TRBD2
TGCGCCAGCAGTGAGTTAATTAGCGGGAGGAGAAATGAGCAGTTCTTC
CASSELISGRRNEQFF
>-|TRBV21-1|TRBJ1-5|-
TGTGCCAGCAGCAAACAGGGGCAGGGAGTTCGCAATCAGCCCCAGCATTTT
CASSKQGQGVRNQPQHF
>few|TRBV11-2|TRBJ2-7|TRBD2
TGTGCCAGCAGCTTCTCCGGCGGGGGATCCTACGAGCAGTACTTC
CASSFSGGGSYEQYF
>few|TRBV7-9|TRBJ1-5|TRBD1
TGTGCCAGCAGCCAGGGGGCTGTCGGTCAGCCCCAGCATTTT
CASSQGAVGQPQHF
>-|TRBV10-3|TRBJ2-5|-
TGTGCCATCAGTGAGTCAAAAAGTCAGGAGACCCAGTACTTC
CAISESKSQETQYF
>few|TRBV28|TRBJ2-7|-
TGTGCCAGCAGTTTATTAGTAGCGGAATACGAGCAGTACTTC
CASSLLVAEYEQYF
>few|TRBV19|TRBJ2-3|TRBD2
TGTGCCAGTACACGGACTAGCGGGTATCCTAGCACAGATACGCAGTATTTT
CASTRTSGYPSTDTQYF
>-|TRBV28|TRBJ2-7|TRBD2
TGTGCCAGCAGTCAACTAGCGGGAGAGGCCTACGAGCAGTACTTC
CASSQLAGEAYEQYF
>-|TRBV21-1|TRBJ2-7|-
TGTGCCAGCAGCAAATTCCCCTTCCCCCGCGAGCAGTACTTC
CASSKFPFPREQYF
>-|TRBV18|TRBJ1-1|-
TGTGCCAGCTCACCACGGAGGGACACTGAAGCTTTCTTT
CASSPRRDTEAFF
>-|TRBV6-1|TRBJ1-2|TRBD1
TGTGCCAGCAGTGTTGGGGGACAGGGAGGAGGCTACACCTTC
CASSVGGQGGGYTF
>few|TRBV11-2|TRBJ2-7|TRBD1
TGTGCCAGCAGCTGGGGACAGTCCCTCTCCTACGAGCAGTACTTC
CASSWGQSLSYEQYF
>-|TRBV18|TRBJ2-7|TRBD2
TGTGCCAGCTCACCGAACCGCGGGGGGGGCGAGCAGTACTTC
CASSPNRGGGEQYF
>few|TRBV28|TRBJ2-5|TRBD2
TGTGCCAGCAGTACAACCCCCGGGACTAGCGGGGCATCTAGGCGGACCCAGTACTTC
CASSTTPGTSGASRRTQYF
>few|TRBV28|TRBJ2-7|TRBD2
TGTGCCAGCAGTTCCCCCGCGGGAGGGGCCTACGAGCAGTACTTC
CASSSPAGGAYEQYF
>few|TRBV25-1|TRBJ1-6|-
TGTGCCAGCACCCAACAGGGAATCTATAATTCACCCCTCCACTTT
CASTQQGIYNSPLHF
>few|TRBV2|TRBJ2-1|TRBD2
TGTGCCAGCATGGGAGGGTACAATGAGCAGTTCTTC
CASMGGYNEQFF
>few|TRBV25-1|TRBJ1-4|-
TGTGCCAGCAGTGCCCTTTGGGGGGATGATGAAAAACTGTTTTTT
CASSALWGDDEKLFF
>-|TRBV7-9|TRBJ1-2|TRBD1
TGTGCCAGCAGCTTAGGGGCGGACAGGGGGCAAGCTAACTATGGCTACACCTTC
CASSLGADRGQANYGYTF
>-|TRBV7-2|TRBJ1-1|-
TGTGCCAGCAGCCCACAGGGTCCTTCCCTCACTGAAGCTTTCTTT
CASSPQGPSLTEAFF
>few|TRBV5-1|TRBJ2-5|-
TGCGCCAGCAACTCACAGGACGGGGAGACCCAGTACTTC
CASNSQDGETQYF
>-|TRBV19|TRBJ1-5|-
TGTGCCAGTATGGCCCATAGCAATCAGCCCCAGCATTTT
CASMAHSNQPQHF
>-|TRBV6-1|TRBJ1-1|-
TGTGCCAGCCAGGCCTACAGTGGCCGTGAAGCTTTCTTT
CASQAYSGREAFF
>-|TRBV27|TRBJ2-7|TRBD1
TGTGCCAGCAGTCCCCAGGGGCCAGGGGGCTCCTACGAGCAGTACTTC
CASSPQGPGGSYEQYF
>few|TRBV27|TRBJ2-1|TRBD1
TGTGCCAGCAGCCCCAGGGGGCACTCCTACAATGAGCAGTTCTTC
CASSPRGHSYNEQFF
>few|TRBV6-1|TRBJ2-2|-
TGTGCCAGCAGGGAGACCGGGGAGCTGTTTTTT
CASRETGELFF
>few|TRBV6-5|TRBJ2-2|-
TGTGCCAGCAGTATTCTCACCGGGGAGCTGTTTTTT
CASSILTGELFF
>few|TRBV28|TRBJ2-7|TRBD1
TGTGCCAGCAGTTCGGACAGGGCCTCCTCCTTC
CASSSDRASSF
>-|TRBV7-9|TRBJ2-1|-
TGTGCCAGCAGCCTTATTCTTGAGCAGTTCTTC
CASSLILEQFF
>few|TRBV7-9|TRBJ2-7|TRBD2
TGTGCCAGCAGCTTAGGGACTAGCGGGAGTAACGAGCAGTACTTC
CASSLGTSGSNEQYF
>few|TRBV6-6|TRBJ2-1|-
TGTGCCAGCGCGCGGGACTTTTACAATGAGCAGTTCTTC
CASARDFYNEQFF
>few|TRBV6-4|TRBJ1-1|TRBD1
TGTGCCAGCAGTATGACAGGGGACACTGAAGCTTTCTTT
CASSMTGDTEAFF
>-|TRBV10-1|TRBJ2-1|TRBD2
TGCGCCAGCAGTGGGACGGGACTATGCTCCTACAATGAGCAGTTCTTC
CASSGTGLCSYNEQFF